The 13 T cell receptor beta chains given below trace back to one sample, sequenced in a study of shared clonotypes between healthy human individuals. Using immunoSEQ multiplex PCR, the repertoire was profiled, and TCRdb retains in-frame clones only, with some absent. The table includes fewer than 1.8 million clones, 98% detected once. The sample comprised naive CD4+ T cells sorted from blood. Subset: CD45RA+ positively selected. These receptor sequences come from a man younger than 40 in good health.

The chain uses TRBV5-5 and TRBJ2-7; a weak D match, TRBD1 (5 bases). CDR1 and CDR2 (germline): SGHKS, YYEKEE (reference sequence). The ends were cut back, 0 bases at V and 2 bases at J, with 18 bases in the middle. The length of the CDR3 is 17 residues. The CDR3 DNA is TGTGCCAGCAGCTTGGACAGGCCGATCCTCCTTGCCTACGAGCAGTACTTC. Its protein product is CASSLDRPILLAYEQYF.

J is TRBJ2-5 and V is TRBV6-5; the D gene could be TRBD1 or TRBD2 (5 bases each). V was pared by 7 bases and J by 5 bases, with 17 bases between. CDR1 and CDR2 from the germline V gene are MNHEY and SVGAGI. The CDR3 has 14 residues. The CDR3 sequence: CASTPERGRETQYF. The CDR3 coding sequence is TGTGCCAGCACCCCCGAGAGGGGCAGGGAGACCCAGTACTTC.

The table lists this clone with a count of one. The junction shows a germline mismatch at one end, possibly a read error. The gene calls are TRBV5-1 and TRBJ1-2; maybe TRBD1 (5 bases). The CDR3 length is 12 residues. Germline V gene data show CDR1 as SGHRS and CDR2 as YFSETQ. The CDR3 protein is CASSWTEIDRVF. CDR3 sequence (DNA): TGCGCCAGCAGCTGGACCGAGATAGACAGAGTCTTC.

This clone came up once. V usage is TRBV2 and J usage is TRBJ2-5; D remains ambiguous. V was pared by 6 bases and J by 4 bases, with 9 bases between. Germline CDR1 is SNHLY and CDR2 is FYNNEI. CDR3 length: 12 amino acids. CDR3 protein: CASSLWGETQYF. Written as DNA, the CDR3 is TGTGCCAGCAGCCTCTGGGGAGAGACCCAGTACTTC.

The chain is built from TRBV28 and TRBJ1-2, with D possibly TRBD1 on 6 matching bases. Per the germline V gene, CDR1 is MDHEN and CDR2 is SYDVKM. The CDR3 length is 13 residues. V was trimmed by 8 bases and J by 1 base, leaving 11 bases between them. The chain's CDR3 is CASRSDSNYGYTF. The DNA of the CDR3 is TGTGCCAGCCGATCGGACAGTAACTATGGCTACACCTTC.

In the case of this clone: Different DNA sequences within this sample yield the same CDR3. The V call is TRBV6-5, the J call TRBJ1-5; maybe TRBD1 (6 bases). The CDR3 is made up of 13 amino acids. Germline-derived CDR1 and CDR2 are MNHEY and SVGAGI. V dropped 2 bases and J dropped 7 bases, with 9 bases sitting between them. CDR3 bases: TGTGCCAGCAGTTACAGGGGGGGGCAGCCCCAGCATTTT. Its translation: CASSYRGGQPQHF.

This chain joins TRBV5-6 and TRBJ2-1; 9 nucleotides line up with TRBD2. The ends lost 1 base at V and 6 bases at J; junction bases unmatched: 14. The CDR3 runs to 18 residues. CDR1 and CDR2 from the germline V gene are SGHDT and YYEEEE. The CDR3 coding sequence is TGTGCCAGCAGCTTGACAGGTGGTTGGGGACTAGCCGTCAATGAGCAGTTCTTC. Its protein is CASSLTGGWGLAVNEQFF.

The chain has TRBV7-9 and TRBJ1-2; TRBD1 is a possible D gene (6 bases). The germline V gene has CDR1 SEHNR and CDR2 FQNEAQ (reference sequence). Deletions cut 4 bases from V and 8 bases from J, with 8 bases between. The CDR3 runs 11 residues. CDR3 in DNA: TGTGCCAGCAGCTCGCAGGGGGGCTACACCTTC. This codes for CASSSQGGYTF.

This clone was found once. The chain carries TRBV5-4 and TRBJ1-2; 8 bases are shared with TRBD1. The CDR3 spans 15 residues. V lost 4 bases, J lost 4 bases, and 9 bases stayed unmatched. Germline V gene sequence: CDR1 SGHNT, CDR2 YYREEE (reference sequence). The CDR3 DNA follows: TGTGCCAGCAGCCCGAGGACAGGGTCCGCCTATGGCTACACCTTC. Amino acids: CASSPRTGSAYGYTF.

This sequence joins TRBV6-1 and TRBJ1-5; the match to TRBD1 covers 8 bases. V dropped 4 bases and J dropped 4; count of bases not matched to a gene: 9. In germline, CDR1 is MNHNS, CDR2 SASEGT. This CDR3 is 16 amino acids long. This CDR3 reads CASSVAVTGGNQPQHF. CDR3 DNA sequence: TGTGCCAGCAGTGTTGCGGTTACAGGGGGGAATCAGCCCCAGCATTTT.

Only one count was recorded for this clone. The gene calls are TRBV29-1 and TRBJ2-4, with 11 bases that match TRBD1. CDR1 and CDR2 from the germline V gene are SQVTM and ANQGSEA. There are 14 residues in the CDR3. In DNA form, the CDR3 reads TGCAGTCCCCGGGACAGGGGGAGTGGAAACATTCAGTACTTC. Protein product: CSPRDRGSGNIQYF.

The V and J genes are TRBV5-8 and TRBJ2-3, with TRBD2 as a possible D gene (6 bases). Trimming shortened V by 4 bases and J by 2 bases, and 17 bases separated the two germline ends. CDR1 SGHTS and CDR2 YDEGEE come from the germline V gene. The CDR3 length is 16 residues. CDR3 residues: CASSLVPGLLTDTQYF. CDR3 in DNA: TGTGCCAGCAGCCTAGTCCCGGGACTTCTCACAGATACGCAGTATTTT.

The genes are TRBV6-4 and TRBJ2-2; 10 bases match TRBD2. Germline loops: CDR1 MRHNA, CDR2 SNTAGT. The CDR3 contains 17 residues. The junction had 7 bases not matched to a gene; V was cut back by 5 bases and J by 1 base. This CDR3 reads CASSLGSSGRNTGELFF. The CDR3 DNA is TGTGCCAGCAGTCTCGGGTCTAGCGGGAGGAACACCGGGGAGCTGTTTTTT.